This entry is about one T cell receptor (beta chain). The antigen remains unidentified. CDR1 and CDR2 from the germline V gene are ENHRY and SYGVKD. The CDR3 spans 14 residues. V was cut by 7 bases and J by 2 bases, with 12 bases left in between. This specimen belongs to a study of beta chain features in type 1 diabetes. Study outcomes and limitations: The naive, central memory and Treg TCRB repertoires of patients appeared to be more similar to one another than those of healthy donors.

The sequenced template was cDNA made from the entire isolated RNA. Generated by immunoSEQ multiplex PCR, the TCRdb table keeps only in-frame clones and is missing some. The data contain roughly 140,000 clones, 8.1% of them singletons. Input material: central memory CD4+ T cells from blood. The sequence came from a man aged 18 to 30 in good health. V is TRBV10-3 and J is TRBJ1-3, with D unclear. The CDR3 loop reads CAITKDSAGNTIYF. The DNA for the CDR3 is TGTGCCATCACTAAGGACTCGGCTGGAAACACCATATATTTT.